The clone carrying this T cell receptor (beta chain) was recorded at least ten times. Its antigen is unidentified. Germline CDR1 LNHDA, CDR2 SQIVND (reference sequence). There are 18 residues in the CDR3. The V end was cut by 6 bases, the J end by 4 bases, with 24 bases between. This entry is derived from a study of T cells after yellow fever vaccination. Study-wide context: Preparing low-cell-number fractions relied on SMART-Seq v4 Ultra Low Input. Points from the study as a whole: Across the CD4 and CD8 compartments, a small share of clonotypes was present in both. Primary-vaccination clones mostly resurfaced post-booster (roughly 97% CD4, approximately 89% CD8).

TCR cDNA, made by 5'RACE template switching, carried an added universal primer site and UMIs. MiXCR, applied by TCRdb to the 5' RACE reads, yields one record per CDR3 protein. The sample carries roughly 310,000 distinct CDR3 sequences, around 3.9% recorded once. This clonotype was sampled from a man between 18 and 35 years old who received the YFV17D yellow fever vaccine. The source material was PBMCs, sampled on the day of the yellow fever booster vaccination. The chain joins TRBV19 to TRBJ2-2; maybe TRBD1 (6 bases). This CDR3 is CASSRTDRPNTITGELFF. DNA for the CDR3: TGTGCCAGTAGCCGGACGGACAGACCAAACACTATCACCGGGGAGCTGTTTTTT.